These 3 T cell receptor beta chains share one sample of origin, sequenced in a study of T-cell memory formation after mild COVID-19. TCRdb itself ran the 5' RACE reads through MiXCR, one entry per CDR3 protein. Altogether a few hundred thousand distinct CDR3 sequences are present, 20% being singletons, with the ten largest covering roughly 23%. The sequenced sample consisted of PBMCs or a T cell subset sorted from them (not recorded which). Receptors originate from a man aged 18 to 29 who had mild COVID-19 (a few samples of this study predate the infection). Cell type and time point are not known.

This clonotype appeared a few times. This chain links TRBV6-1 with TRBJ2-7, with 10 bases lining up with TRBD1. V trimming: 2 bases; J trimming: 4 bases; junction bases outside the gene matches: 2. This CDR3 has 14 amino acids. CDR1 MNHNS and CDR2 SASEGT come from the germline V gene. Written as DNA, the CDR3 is TGTGCCAGCAGTGAACCGGGACAGGGGTACGAGCAGTACGTC. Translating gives CASSEPGQGYEQYV.

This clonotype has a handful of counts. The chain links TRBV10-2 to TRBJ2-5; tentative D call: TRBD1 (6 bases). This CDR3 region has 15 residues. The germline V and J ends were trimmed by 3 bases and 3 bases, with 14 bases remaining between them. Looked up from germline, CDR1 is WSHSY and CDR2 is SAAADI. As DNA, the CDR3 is TGCGCCAGCAGTGATGGTTGGGGGCAAGAAGAGACCCAGTACTTC. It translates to CASSDGWGQEETQYF.

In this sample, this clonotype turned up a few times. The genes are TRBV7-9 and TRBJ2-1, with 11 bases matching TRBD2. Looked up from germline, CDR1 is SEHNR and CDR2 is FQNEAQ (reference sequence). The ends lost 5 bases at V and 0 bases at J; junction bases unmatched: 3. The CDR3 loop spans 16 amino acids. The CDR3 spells CASSPTSGGSYNEQFF. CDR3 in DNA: TGTGCCAGCAGCCCAACTAGCGGGGGCTCCTACAATGAGCAGTTCTTC.